This T cell receptor (beta chain) is from a study of CD8 T cells in Susac syndrome. Broader study findings: As the study acknowledged, the number of individuals in its TCR sequencing and HLA analysis was relatively small.

The V gene's germline CDR1 is DFQATT and CDR2 SNEGSKA (reference sequence). This CDR3 has 14 amino acids. V was pared by 7 bases and J by 3 bases, with 8 bases of the junction left unmatched. RNA, at about 0.45 to 1 ug, was reverse transcribed with random hexamers. Across 54 Vbeta and 13 Jbeta, immunoSEQ multiplex PCR amplified TCR beta CDR3. TCRdb re-called the immunoSEQ multiplex PCR reads through MiXCR, storing one row per CDR3 protein. The profile shows roughly 180,000 distinct CDR3 sequences, about 94% of them singletons. Only one count was recorded for this clonotype. Its specificity is unknown. TCR beta was sequenced from blood CD8+ and CD4+ T cells.

The sequencing input was CD4+ T cells from PBMCs. This receptor was obtained from a human donor with Susac syndrome. V is TRBV20-1 and J is TRBJ2-1; 8 bases line up with TRBD2. The CDR3 loop is CSGAGAGDYNEQFF. In DNA, the CDR3 is TGCAGTGGGGCTGGAGCGGGAGACTACAATGAGCAGTTCTTC.